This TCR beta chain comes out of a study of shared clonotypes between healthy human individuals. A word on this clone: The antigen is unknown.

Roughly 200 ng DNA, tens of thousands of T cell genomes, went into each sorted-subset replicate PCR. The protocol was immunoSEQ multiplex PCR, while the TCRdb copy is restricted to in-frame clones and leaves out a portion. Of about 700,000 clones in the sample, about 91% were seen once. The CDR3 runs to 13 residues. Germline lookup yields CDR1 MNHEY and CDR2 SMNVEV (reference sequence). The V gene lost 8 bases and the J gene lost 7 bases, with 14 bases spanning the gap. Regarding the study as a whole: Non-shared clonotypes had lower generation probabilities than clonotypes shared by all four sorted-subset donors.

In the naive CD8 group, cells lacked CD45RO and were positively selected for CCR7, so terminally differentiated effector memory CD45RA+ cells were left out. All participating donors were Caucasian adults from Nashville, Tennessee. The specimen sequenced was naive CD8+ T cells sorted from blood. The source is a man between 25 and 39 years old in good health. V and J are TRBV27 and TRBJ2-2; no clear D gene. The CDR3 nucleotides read TGTGCCAGCCGTGGGGTATCAGGCGGGGAGCTGTTTTTT. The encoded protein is CASRGVSGGELFF.